The 21 T cell receptor beta chains listed next were all sequenced from one sample in a study of shared clonotypes between healthy human individuals. Assay: immunoSEQ multiplex PCR; the TCRdb copy retains only in-frame clones and omits some. The table lists approximately 330,000 clones, 73% of them singletons, with roughly 10% in the top ten. Sequencing used memory CD4+ T cells sorted from blood. Described subset: CD45RA-negative fraction. These receptors were obtained from a man aged 25 to 40 in good health.

The rearrangement uses TRBV2 and TRBJ2-1, with a weak D call TRBD2 (6 bases). Germline V gene data show CDR1 as SNHLY and CDR2 as FYNNEI. V was trimmed by 8 bases and J by 2 bases, leaving 22 bases between them. CDR3 length equals 17 residues. CDR3 DNA sequence: TGTGCCAGCGGGGGGTGGAAGCAGCGGGCTGCCTACAATGAGCAGTTCTTC. Its translation: CASGGWKQRAAYNEQFF. Full variable domain (remainder filled in from reference TRBV2 and TRBJ2-1): EPEVTQTPSHQVTQMGQEVILRCVPISNHLYFYWYRQILGQKVEFLVSFYNNEISEKSEIFDDQFSVERPDGSNFTLKIRSTKLEDSAMYFCASGGWKQRAAYNEQFFGPGTRLTVL.

The V call is TRBV11-2, the J call TRBJ2-3, with 7 bases identical to TRBD1. The V and J ends lost 5 bases and 2 bases, in that order; junction bases with no gene match: 10. The CDR3 sequence is 16 residues long. Germline CDR1 and CDR2: SGHAT and FQNNGV. The CDR3 sequence is CASSRDSLAATDTQYF. For the CDR3, the DNA is TGTGCCAGCAGCCGGGACAGCTTAGCCGCCACAGATACGCAGTATTTT.

The rearrangement uses TRBV4-1 and TRBJ2-7; 8 nucleotides match TRBD2. Germline CDR1 MGHRA, CDR2 YSYEKL. With V trimmed by 1 base and J by 4 bases, 12 bases remained unmatched. The CDR3 totals 17 residues. This CDR3 is CASSQGTLTSVGYEQYF. CDR3 in DNA: TGCGCCAGCAGCCAAGGTACACTGACTAGCGTGGGATACGAGCAGTACTTC.

The V and J genes are TRBV10-3 and TRBJ2-5; D not certain. Germline loops: CDR1 ENHRY, CDR2 SYGVKD. V dropped 6 bases and J dropped 1 base, with 6 bases sitting between them. CDR3 size: 12 residues. The CDR3 DNA is TGTGCCATCAGAGAGAGCCAAGAGACCCAGTACTTC. It translates to CAIRESQETQYF.

This clone occurred a few times. This rearrangement joins TRBV20-1 to TRBJ1-1; D uncertain. Germline-derived CDR1 and CDR2 are DFQATT and SNEGSKA (reference sequence). V was clipped by 6 bases and J by 4 bases, with 9 bases between them. The CDR3 length is 11 residues. The CDR3 sequence is CSAIIPTEAFF. DNA for the CDR3: TGCAGTGCCATAATCCCCACTGAAGCTTTCTTT.

This rearrangement joins TRBV2 to TRBJ1-4; D remains unclear. Per germline, CDR1 SNHLY and CDR2 FYNNEI. The CDR3 is 15 amino acids. Trimming left V 7 bases short and J 8 bases short, with 20 bases between. For the CDR3, the DNA is TGTGCCAGCATACTGGTTGTAGGACGTTCCGAAAAACTGTTTTTT. Its translation is CASILVVGRSEKLFF.

This clone was detected only a few times. This rearrangement joins TRBV25-1 to TRBJ2-1; weak D call: TRBD1 (6 bases). Germline CDR1 reads MGHDK; CDR2 reads SYGVNS. The CDR3 runs 16 residues. Trimming shortened V by 4 bases and J by 4 bases, and 17 bases separated the two germline ends. This CDR3 reads CASSGHRADRYNEQFF. CDR3 DNA: TGTGCCAGCAGTGGCCACCGAGCGGACAGATACAATGAGCAGTTCTTC. Together with reference TRBV25-1 and TRBJ2-1, the CDR3 gives the full variable domain: EADIYQTPRYLVIGTGKKITLECSQTMGHDKMYWYQQDPGMELHLIHYSYGVNSTEKGDLSSESTVSRIRTEHFPLTLESARPSHTSQYLCASSGHRADRYNEQFFGPGTRLTVL.

A few counts support this clone. This rearrangement joins TRBV7-9 to TRBJ1-3; D gene uncertain. Trimming removed 3 bases from V and 2 bases from J, with 5 bases in between. Germline CDR1 reads SEHNR; CDR2 reads FQNEAQ (reference sequence). The CDR3 totals 13 residues. The CDR3 sequence is CASSFPAGNTIYF. Here the CDR3 DNA reads TGTGCCAGCAGCTTCCCTGCTGGAAACACCATATATTTT.

This clone came up once. The chain is built from TRBV7-9 and TRBJ1-1; no clear D gene. This CDR3 contains 14 residues. Germline CDR1 is SEHNR and CDR2 is FQNEAQ (reference sequence). Trimming left V 2 bases short and J 6 bases short, with 13 bases between. The CDR3 nucleotides are TGTGCCAGCAGCTTATCACCCTCAAAACCTGAAGCTTTCTTT. This translates into CASSLSPSKPEAFF.

V usage is TRBV5-5 and J usage is TRBJ2-3; the D is unclear. V was cut by 3 bases and J by 3 bases, with 8 bases left in between. The length of the CDR3 is 13 residues. From germline, CDR1 is SGHKS and CDR2 YYEKEE (reference sequence). CDR3 in DNA: TGTGCCAGCAGCTCGGAGCGAACAGATACGCAGTATTTT. This codes for CASSSERTDTQYF.

The chain couples TRBV14 to TRBJ2-1, with 9 bases identical to TRBD2. The V and J ends lost 2 bases and 5 bases, in that order; junction bases with no gene match: 10. Germline V lookup: CDR1 SGHDN, CDR2 FVKESK. The CDR3 covers 17 residues. CDR3 nucleotides: TGTGCCAGCAGCCAAAAAGCCACTAGCGGGCTAAACAATGAGCAGTTCTTC. It translates to CASSQKATSGLNNEQFF.

This chain uses TRBV28 with TRBJ2-7; D is unresolved. Germline V gene sequence: CDR1 MDHEN, CDR2 SYDVKM. The V gene lost 8 bases and the J gene lost 0 bases, with 11 bases spanning the gap. The CDR3 has 13 residues. CDR3 coding DNA: TGTGCCAGCGGTAGCTACGGCTCCTACGAGCAGTACTTC. Translation: CASGSYGSYEQYF.

The gene calls are TRBV6-1 and TRBJ1-5, with D hard to call. The CDR3 sequence is 14 residues long. Germline CDR1 MNHNS, CDR2 SASEGT. V lost 6 bases, J lost 5 bases, and 14 bases lay in between. This CDR3 is CASRGGFKDQPQHF. CDR3 sequence (DNA): TGTGCCAGCAGAGGAGGGTTTAAGGATCAGCCCCAGCATTTT.

The chain combines TRBV6-1 with TRBJ2-7; the D call may be TRBD1 or TRBD2 (6 bases each). The V gene lost 1 base and the J gene lost 2 bases, with 12 bases spanning the gap. The CDR3 runs 15 residues. Germline lookup yields CDR1 MNHNS and CDR2 SASEGT. CDR3 nucleotide sequence: TGTGCCAGCAGTGAAGGGTTCGGGGGCCCCTACGAGCAGTACTTC. Its translation is CASSEGFGGPYEQYF.

As concerns this clone: Distinct nucleotide sequences in the sample also encode this CDR3. The V and J genes are TRBV5-1 and TRBJ2-5, with 7 bases lining up with TRBD2. The V gene end was trimmed by 4 bases and the J gene end by 6 bases; junction bases not matched to a gene: 15. The germline V gene has CDR1 SGHRS and CDR2 YFSETQ. The CDR3 contains 16 residues. The CDR3 loop reads CASSTGLAGTHKTQYF. Written as DNA, the CDR3 is TGCGCCAGCAGCACGGGATTAGCGGGCACCCATAAGACCCAGTACTTC.

The chain carries TRBV6-6 and TRBJ1-5, with 8 bases aligning to TRBD1. The V and J ends lost 6 bases and 3 bases, in that order; junction bases with no gene match: 10. The CDR3 consists of 16 residues. Per the germline V gene, CDR1 is MNHNY and CDR2 is SVGAGI (reference sequence). CDR3 bases: TGTGCCAGCAGACCCCGACAGGGGTTAAACAATCAGCCCCAGCATTTT. It translates to CASRPRQGLNNQPQHF.

The chain has TRBV19 and TRBJ2-3, with D possibly TRBD2 on 5 matching bases. The germline V gene encodes CDR1 LNHDA and CDR2 SQIVND (reference sequence). The CDR3 has 13 residues. Between the trimmed V and J ends, which lost 5 bases and 7 bases, there was a span of 13 bases. Here the CDR3 DNA reads TGTGCCAGTAGTCCTGACTACTTCCATACGCAGTATTTT. Translated, it gives CASSPDYFHTQYF.

A few counts support this clone. This rearrangement joins TRBV18 to TRBJ2-4; D might be TRBD2 (5 bases). Germline CDR1 KGHSH, CDR2 LQKENI. This CDR3 spans 14 amino acids. The V gene lost 6 bases and the J gene lost 8 bases, with 17 bases spanning the gap. For the CDR3, the DNA is TGTGCCAGCTCTCGGAGTAAAGACGGGGACATTCAGTACTTC. Residues: CASSRSKDGDIQYF.

In its sample, this clone was seen many times. The J gene is TRBJ2-7, the V gene TRBV5-1, with TRBD1 matching over 11 bases. Germline values: CDR1 SGHRS, CDR2 YFSETQ. The J segment lost 6 bases and the V segment lost 4 bases, leaving 9 bases of the junction unmatched. CDR3 size: 15 residues. The CDR3 loop is CASSPEGQGVIEQYF. CDR3 nucleotide sequence: TGCGCCAGCAGCCCGGAGGGACAGGGGGTAATCGAGCAGTACTTC.

The rearrangement links TRBV18 to TRBJ2-1; 7 positions agree with TRBD1. Germline CDR1 is KGHSH and CDR2 is LQKENI. J lost 8 bases, V lost 8 bases, and 9 bases had no gene match. This CDR3 comprises 13 residues. CDR3 loop: CASTIDRAYEQFF. The CDR3 nucleotides are TGTGCCAGCACGATAGACAGGGCGTATGAGCAGTTCTTC.

This clone was recorded at least ten times. This chain links TRBV29-1 with TRBJ2-1; D is unresolved. Germline V lookup: CDR1 SQVTM, CDR2 ANQGSEA. This CDR3 contains 11 residues. V was cut by 1 base and J by 4 bases, with 2 bases left in between. The CDR3 region has the DNA TGCAGCGTTGAAGGTTACAATGAGCAGTTCTTC. Translation gives CSVEGYNEQFF.